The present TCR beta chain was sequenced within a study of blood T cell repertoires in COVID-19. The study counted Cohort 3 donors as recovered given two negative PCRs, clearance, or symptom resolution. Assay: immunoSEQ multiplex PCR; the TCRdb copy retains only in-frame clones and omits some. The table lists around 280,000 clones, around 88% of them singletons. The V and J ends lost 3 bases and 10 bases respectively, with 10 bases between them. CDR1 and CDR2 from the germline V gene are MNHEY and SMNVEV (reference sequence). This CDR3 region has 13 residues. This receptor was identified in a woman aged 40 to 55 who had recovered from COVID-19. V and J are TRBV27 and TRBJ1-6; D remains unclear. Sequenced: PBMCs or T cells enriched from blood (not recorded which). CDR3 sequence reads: CASSFGSASPLHF. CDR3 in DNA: TGTGCCAGCAGTTTCGGTAGCGCATCACCCCTCCACTTT.